The T cell receptor (beta chain) under discussion was sequenced for a study of control samples from healthy donors and cancer patients. This CDR3 comprises 15 residues. Trimming removed 2 bases from V and 4 bases from J; junction bases left unmatched: 3. Germline values: CDR1 KGHSH, CDR2 LQKENI. Profiled with immunoSEQ multiplex PCR; TCRdb holds only in-frame clones, not every one. The sample records about 250,000 clones, over 75% being singletons. The receptor comes from a woman aged 55-70 years with lung cancer. Material for sequencing was PBMCs. The chain recombines TRBV18 with TRBJ2-1, with 9 bases that match TRBD1. This CDR3 reads CASSPGTGSYNEQFF. The CDR3 DNA reads as TGTGCCAGCTCACCAGGGACAGGGAGTTACAATGAGCAGTTCTTC.